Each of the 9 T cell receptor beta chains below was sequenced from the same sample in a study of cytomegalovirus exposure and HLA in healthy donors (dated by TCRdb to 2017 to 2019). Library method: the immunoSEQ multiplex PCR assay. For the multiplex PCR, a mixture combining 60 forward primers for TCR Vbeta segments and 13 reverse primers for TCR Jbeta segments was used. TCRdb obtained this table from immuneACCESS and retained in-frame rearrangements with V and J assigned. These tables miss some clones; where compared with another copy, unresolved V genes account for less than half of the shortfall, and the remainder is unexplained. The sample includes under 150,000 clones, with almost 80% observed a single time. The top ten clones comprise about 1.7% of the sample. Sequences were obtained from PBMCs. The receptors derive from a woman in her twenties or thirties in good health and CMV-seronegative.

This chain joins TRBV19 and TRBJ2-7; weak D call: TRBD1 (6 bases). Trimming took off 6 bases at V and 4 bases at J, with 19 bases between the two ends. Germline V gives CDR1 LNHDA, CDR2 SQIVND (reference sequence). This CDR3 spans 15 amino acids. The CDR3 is CASRDSTGSMYEQYF. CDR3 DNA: TGTGCCAGTAGGGACTCGACAGGCTCTATGTACGAGCAGTACTTC.

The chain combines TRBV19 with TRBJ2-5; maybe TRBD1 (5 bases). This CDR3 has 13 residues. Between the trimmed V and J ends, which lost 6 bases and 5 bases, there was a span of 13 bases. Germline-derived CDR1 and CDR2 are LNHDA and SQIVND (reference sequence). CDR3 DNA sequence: TGTGCCAGTAGGGAGAGACAGAAGGAGACCCAGTACTTC. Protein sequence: CASRERQKETQYF.

CDR3 loop: CASSGENRGKPEAFF. The CDR3 DNA reads as TGTGCCAGCAGTGGAGAGAACAGGGGGAAACCTGAAGCTTTCTTT. The chain is built from TRBV6-1 and TRBJ1-1, with 8 nucleotides matching TRBD1. J was trimmed by 6 bases and V by 4 bases; bases with no gene match: 10. This CDR3 is 15 amino acids long. Germline V gene lookup returns CDR1 MNHNS and CDR2 SASEGT.

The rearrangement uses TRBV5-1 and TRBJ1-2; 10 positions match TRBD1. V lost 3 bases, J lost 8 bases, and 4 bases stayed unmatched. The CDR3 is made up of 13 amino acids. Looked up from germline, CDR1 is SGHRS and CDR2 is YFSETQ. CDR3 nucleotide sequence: TGCGCCAGCAGCTCGACAGGGGGCGACGGCTACACCTTC. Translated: CASSSTGGDGYTF.

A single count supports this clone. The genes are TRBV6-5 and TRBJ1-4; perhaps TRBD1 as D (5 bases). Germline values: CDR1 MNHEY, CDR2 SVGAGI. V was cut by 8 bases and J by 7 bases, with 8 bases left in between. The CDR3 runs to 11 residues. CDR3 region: CASGRGEKLFF. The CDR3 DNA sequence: TGTGCCAGCGGGAGGGGTGAAAAACTGTTTTTT.

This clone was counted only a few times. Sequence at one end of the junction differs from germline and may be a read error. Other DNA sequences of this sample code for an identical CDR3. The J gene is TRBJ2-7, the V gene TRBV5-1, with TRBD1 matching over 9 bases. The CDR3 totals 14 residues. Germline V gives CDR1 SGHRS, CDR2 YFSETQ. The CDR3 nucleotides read TGCGCCAGCAGTTTGGACAGGGGAAGCTACGAGCAGTACTTC. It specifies CASSLDRGSYEQYF.

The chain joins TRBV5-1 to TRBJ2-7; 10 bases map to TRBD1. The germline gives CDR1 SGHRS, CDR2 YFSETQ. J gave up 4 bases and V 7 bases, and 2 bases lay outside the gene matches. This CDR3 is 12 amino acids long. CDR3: CASGTGAYEQYF. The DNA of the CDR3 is TGCGCCAGCGGGACAGGGGCTTACGAGCAGTACTTC.

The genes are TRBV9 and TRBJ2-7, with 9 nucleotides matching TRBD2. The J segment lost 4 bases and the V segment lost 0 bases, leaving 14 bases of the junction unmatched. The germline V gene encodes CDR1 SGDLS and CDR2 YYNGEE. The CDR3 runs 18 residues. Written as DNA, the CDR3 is TGTGCCAGCAGCGTAGGTGTAAGCGGGGGGCTCCCTCAGTACGAGCAGTACTTC. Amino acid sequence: CASSVGVSGGLPQYEQYF.

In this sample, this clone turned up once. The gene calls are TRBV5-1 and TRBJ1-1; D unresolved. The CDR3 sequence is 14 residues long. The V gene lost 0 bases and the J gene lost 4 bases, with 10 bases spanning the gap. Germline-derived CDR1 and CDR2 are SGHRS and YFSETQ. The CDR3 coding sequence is TGCGCCAGCAGCTTGGGGTACTCGGGCACTGAAGCTTTCTTT. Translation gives CASSLGYSGTEAFF.